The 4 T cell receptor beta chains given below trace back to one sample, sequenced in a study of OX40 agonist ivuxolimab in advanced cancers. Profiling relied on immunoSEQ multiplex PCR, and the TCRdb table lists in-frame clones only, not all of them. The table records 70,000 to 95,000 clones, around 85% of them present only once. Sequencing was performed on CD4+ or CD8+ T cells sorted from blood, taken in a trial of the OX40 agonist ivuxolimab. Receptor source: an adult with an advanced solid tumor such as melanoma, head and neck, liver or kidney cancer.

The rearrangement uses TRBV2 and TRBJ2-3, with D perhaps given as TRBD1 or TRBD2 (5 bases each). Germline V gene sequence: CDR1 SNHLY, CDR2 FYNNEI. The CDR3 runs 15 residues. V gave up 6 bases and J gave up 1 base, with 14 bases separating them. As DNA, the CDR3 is TGTGCCAGCAGAAAATCCGGGGCCCGCACAGATACGCAGTATTTT. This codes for CASRKSGARTDTQYF.

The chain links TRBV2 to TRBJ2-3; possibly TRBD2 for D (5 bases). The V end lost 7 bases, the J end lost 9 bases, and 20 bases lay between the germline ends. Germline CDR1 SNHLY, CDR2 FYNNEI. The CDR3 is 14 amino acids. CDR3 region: CASNSDRTSWTQYF. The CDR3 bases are TGTGCCAGCAATTCGGACCGGACTTCGTGGACGCAGTATTTT.

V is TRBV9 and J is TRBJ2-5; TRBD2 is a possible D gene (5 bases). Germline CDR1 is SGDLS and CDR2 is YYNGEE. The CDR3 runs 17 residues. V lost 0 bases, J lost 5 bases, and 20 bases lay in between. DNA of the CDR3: TGTGCCAGCAGCGTAGGGGAGACTGGACTTCCGCGTGAGACCCAGTACTTC. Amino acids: CASSVGETGLPRETQYF.

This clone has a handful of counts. The CDR3 region has the DNA TGCGCCAGCAGCCAAGATGAAGGGTTAAGCACAGATACGCAGTATTTT. Translating gives CASSQDEGLSTDTQYF. This chain connects TRBV4-3 to TRBJ2-3; D not certain. The CDR3 has 16 amino acids. Germline V gene sequence: CDR1 LGHNA, CDR2 YSLEER. The V end was cut by 0 bases, the J end by 0 bases, with 10 bases between.